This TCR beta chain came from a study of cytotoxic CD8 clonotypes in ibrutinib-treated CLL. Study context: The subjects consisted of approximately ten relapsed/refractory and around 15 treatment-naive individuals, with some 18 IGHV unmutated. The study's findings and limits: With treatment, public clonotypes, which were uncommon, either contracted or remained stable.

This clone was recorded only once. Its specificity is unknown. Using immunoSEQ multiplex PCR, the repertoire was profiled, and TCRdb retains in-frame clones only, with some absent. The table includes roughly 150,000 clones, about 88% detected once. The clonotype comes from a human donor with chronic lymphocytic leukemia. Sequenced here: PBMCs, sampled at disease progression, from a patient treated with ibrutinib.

The CDR3 sequence is CASSLAAATNEKLFF. The DNA for the CDR3 is TGTGCCAGCAGCTTGGCAGCTGCAACTAATGAAAAACTGTTTTTT. The chain has TRBV11-3 and TRBJ1-4; D not certain. The V end lost 3 bases, the J end lost 0 bases, and 8 bases lay between the germline ends. Germline V gene data show CDR1 as SGHNT and CDR2 as YENEEA. The CDR3 spans 15 residues.